Listed here are 2 T cell receptor beta chains from one sample, sequenced in a study of tumor-infiltrating lymphocytes in primary liver carcinoma. Without any cell sorting, about 20-32 mg of bulk tissue yielded co-extracted RNA and DNA. TCR beta cDNA came from about 0.45 ug total RNA, primed with a constant-region primer. Nested multiplex PCR, run for three rounds with slightly modified ARM-PCR, yielded TCR beta libraries. It was with TRBV1-TRBV30 forward primers and a C-beta reverse primer that the first two PCR rounds were run, at approximately 10 cycles each. TCRdb redid the calling of the multiplex PCR reads with MiXCR, one entry per CDR3 protein. This table has about 75,000 distinct CDR3 sequences, roughly 71% appearing once. The sequenced sample consisted of tumor-adjacent normal liver tissue. These receptors came from a middle-aged man with primary liver carcinoma and hepatitis B virus infection.

V usage is TRBV18 and J usage is TRBJ2-3; 8 bases fit TRBD2. This CDR3 contains 13 residues. Germline trimming cut 6 bases from V and 3 bases from J; bases unmatched to any gene: 2. Germline assignment: CDR1 KGHSH and CDR2 LQKENI. DNA for the CDR3: TGTGCCAGCTCTCAGCGGGAGACAGATACGCAGTATTTT. Amino acid sequence: CASSQRETDTQYF.

The chain is built from TRBV9 and TRBJ2-7, with no clear D. Germline CDR1 and CDR2: SGDLS and YYNGEE. Trimming stripped 5 bases from V and 4 bases from J, with 19 bases between. CDR3 length: 15 residues. The CDR3 DNA sequence: TGTGCCAGCAGTACCTTTAACGGGCCGTCTTACGAGCAGTACTTC. Translating gives CASSTFNGPSYEQYF. The full variable domain, completed using reference TRBV9 and TRBJ2-7, is DSGVTQTPKHLITATGQRVTLRCSPRSGDLSVYWYQQSLDQGLQFLIQYYNGEERAKGNILERFSAQQFPDLHSELNLSSLELGDSALYFCASSTFNGPSYEQYFGPGTRLTVT.